This T cell receptor beta chain was recorded in a study of T cell responses to AZD1222 COVID-19 vaccine. Comments on this clone: Its antigen remains unidentified.

CDR1 is MDHEN, CDR2 SYDVKM, per germline. V lost 5 bases, J lost 4 bases, and 12 bases lay in between. This CDR3 contains 14 residues. Study outcomes and limitations: Unmutated variant regions are reportedly the target of nearly half of TCRs that are spike-specific. Donors were mostly white British, more females; clonal diversity possibly underestimated.

Sequencing used immunoSEQ multiplex PCR; TCRdb keeps in-frame clones, though not all of them. This sample has 130,000 or so clones, with 84% found just once. Some second doses came at about 4 weeks and others at about 12 weeks; these were pooled. This material consisted of peripheral blood, taken 28 days after the second AZD1222 dose. V gene TRBV28 combines with J gene TRBJ1-5; the D gene is possibly TRBD1 (5 bases). The receptor comes from an adult who received the AZD1222 COVID-19 vaccine. The CDR3 DNA is TGTGCCAGCAGTCTTCAGGGTATGAATCAGCCCCAGCATTTT. Its protein is CASSLQGMNQPQHF.